This entry is about one T cell receptor beta chain. What it binds is not known. This sample was included in a study of T cell responses to AZD1222 COVID-19 vaccine. Libraries were prepared by immunoSEQ multiplex PCR; TCRdb keeps only in-frame clonotypes and omits some of them. The data hold tens of thousands of clones, with roughly 85% observed a single time. Overall study results and limits: Dominant at 160-218 and 743-854, vaccine-associated CD4 TCRs also spanned spike. Donors were largely white British and mainly female; clonal diversity was possibly underestimated.

Between the trimmed V and J ends, which lost 0 bases and 0 bases, there was a span of 11 bases. The CDR3 extends over 17 amino acids. Germline CDR1 reads LNHNV; CDR2 reads YYDKDF (reference sequence). The source was peripheral blood, collected 28 days after the second AZD1222 dose. The chain joins TRBV15 to TRBJ1-4, with D unresolved. The receptor was isolated from an adult who received the AZD1222 COVID-19 vaccine. CDR3 residues: CATSREGTHATNEKLFF. The CDR3 nucleotides are TGTGCCACCAGCAGAGAGGGTACACATGCAACTAATGAAAAACTGTTTTTT. Full variable domain (rest looked up from reference TRBV15 and TRBJ1-4): DAMVIQNPRYQVTQFGKPVTLSCSQTLNHNVMYWYQQKSSQAPKLLFHYYDKDFNNEADTPDNFQSRRPNTSFCFLDIRSPGLGDTAMYLCATSREGTHATNEKLFFGSGTQLSVL.